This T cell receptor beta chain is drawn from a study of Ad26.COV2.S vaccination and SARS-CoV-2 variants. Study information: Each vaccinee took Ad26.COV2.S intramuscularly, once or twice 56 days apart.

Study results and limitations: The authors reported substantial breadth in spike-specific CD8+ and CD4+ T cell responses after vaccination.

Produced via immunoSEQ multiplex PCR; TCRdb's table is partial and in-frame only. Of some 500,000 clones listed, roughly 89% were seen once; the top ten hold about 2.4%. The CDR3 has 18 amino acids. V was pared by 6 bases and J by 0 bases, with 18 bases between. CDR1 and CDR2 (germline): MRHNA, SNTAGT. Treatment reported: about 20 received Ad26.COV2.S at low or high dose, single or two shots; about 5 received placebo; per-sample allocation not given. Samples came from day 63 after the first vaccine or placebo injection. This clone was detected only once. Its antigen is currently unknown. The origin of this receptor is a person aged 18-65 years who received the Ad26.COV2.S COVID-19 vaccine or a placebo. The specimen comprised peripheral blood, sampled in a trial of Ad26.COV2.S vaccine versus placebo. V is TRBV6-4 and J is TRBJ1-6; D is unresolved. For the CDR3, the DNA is TGTGCCAGCAGAATACTAAAGGGCTCCAGCTCCTATAATTCACCCCTCCACTTT. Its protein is CASRILKGSSSYNSPLHF.